This TCR beta chain was recovered during a study of a mutant IDH1 vaccine in newly diagnosed glioma. For the study at large: Vaccination began 4-6 weeks post radiotherapy alone, or with temozolomide cycles.

About this clone itself: Its cognate antigen is unknown.

Between the trimmed V and J ends, which lost 3 bases and 6 bases, there was a span of 5 bases. The CDR3 loop spans 12 amino acids. Germline V gives CDR1 LNHDA, CDR2 SQIVND (reference sequence). Specified time point: week 5, during vaccination. Mutant IDH1 20-mer peptide, at 300 ug, made up each vaccine dose, with topical imiquimod. Here immunoSEQ multiplex PCR was the method, and the copy in TCRdb shows in-frame clones only, minus some. This table holds roughly 42,000 clones, roughly 88% found once. This TCR was sampled from a man in his forties with glioma. The sample in question was PBMCs, obtained from a glioma patient whose treatment included an IDH1 peptide vaccine. The rearrangement joins TRBV19 to TRBJ2-2; D unresolved. The CDR3 sequence: CASSMLSGELFF. CDR3 DNA: TGTGCCAGTAGTATGTTGTCCGGGGAGCTGTTTTTT.